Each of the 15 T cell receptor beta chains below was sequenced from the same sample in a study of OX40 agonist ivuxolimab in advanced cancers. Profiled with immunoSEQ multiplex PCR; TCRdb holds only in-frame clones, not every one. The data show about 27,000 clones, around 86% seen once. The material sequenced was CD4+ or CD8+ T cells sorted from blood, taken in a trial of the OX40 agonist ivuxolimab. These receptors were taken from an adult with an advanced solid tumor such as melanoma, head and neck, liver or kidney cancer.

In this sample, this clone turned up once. The CDR3 region is CASSHEGTRGLEQFF. The CDR3 nucleotides read TGTGCCAGTAGCCACGAGGGGACTAGGGGGCTTGAGCAGTTCTTC. The rearrangement links TRBV28 to TRBJ2-1; D might be TRBD2 (8 bases). CDR1 and CDR2 (germline): MDHEN, SYDVKM. The germline V and J ends were trimmed by 9 bases and 9 bases, with 24 bases remaining between them. The CDR3 loop spans 15 amino acids.

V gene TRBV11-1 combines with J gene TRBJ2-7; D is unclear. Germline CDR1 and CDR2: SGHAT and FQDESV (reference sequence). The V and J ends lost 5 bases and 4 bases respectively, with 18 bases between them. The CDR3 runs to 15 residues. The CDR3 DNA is TGTGCCAGCAGCCCAGAGGATAGCCCCCTTTACGAGCAGTACTTC. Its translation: CASSPEDSPLYEQYF.

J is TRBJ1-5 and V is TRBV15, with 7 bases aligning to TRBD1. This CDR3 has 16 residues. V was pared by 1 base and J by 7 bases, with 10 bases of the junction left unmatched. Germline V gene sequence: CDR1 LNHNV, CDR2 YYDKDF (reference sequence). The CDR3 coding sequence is TGTGCCACCAGCAGAGGAACAACAGGGGTCGGGCAGCCCCAGCATTTT. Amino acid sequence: CATSRGTTGVGQPQHF.

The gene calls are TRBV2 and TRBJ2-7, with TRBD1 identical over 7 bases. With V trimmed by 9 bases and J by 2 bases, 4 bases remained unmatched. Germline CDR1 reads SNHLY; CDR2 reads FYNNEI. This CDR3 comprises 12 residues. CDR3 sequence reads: CARGDRTYEQYF. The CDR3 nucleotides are TGTGCCAGAGGGGACAGAACCTACGAGCAGTACTTC.

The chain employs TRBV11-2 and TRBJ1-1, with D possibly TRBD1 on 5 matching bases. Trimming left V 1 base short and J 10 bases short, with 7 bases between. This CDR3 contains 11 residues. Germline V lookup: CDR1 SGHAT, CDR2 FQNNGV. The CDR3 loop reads CASSLVGAAFF. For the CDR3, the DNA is TGTGCCAGCAGCTTAGTTGGGGCAGCTTTCTTT.

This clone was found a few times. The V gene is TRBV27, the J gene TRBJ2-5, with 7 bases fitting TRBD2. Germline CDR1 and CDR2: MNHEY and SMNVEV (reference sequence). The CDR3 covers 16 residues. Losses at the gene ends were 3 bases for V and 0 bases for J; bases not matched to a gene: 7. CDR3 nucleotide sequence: TGTGCCAGCAGTTTCTGGGCTAGCGGCAACCAAGAGACCCAGTACTTC. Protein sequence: CASSFWASGNQETQYF.

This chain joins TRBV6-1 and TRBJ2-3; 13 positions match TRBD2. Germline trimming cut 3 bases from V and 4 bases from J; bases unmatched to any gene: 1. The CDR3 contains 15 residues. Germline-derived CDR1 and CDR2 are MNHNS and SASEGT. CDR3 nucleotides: TGTGCCAGCAGTGAGACTAGCGGGGGGCCAGATACGCAGTATTTT. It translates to CASSETSGGPDTQYF.

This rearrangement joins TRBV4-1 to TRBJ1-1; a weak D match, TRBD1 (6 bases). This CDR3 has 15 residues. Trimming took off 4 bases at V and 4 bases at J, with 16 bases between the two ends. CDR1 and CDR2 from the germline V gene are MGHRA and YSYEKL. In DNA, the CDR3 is TGCGCCAGCAGCCGGCAAGGGGGAGTTGGCACTGAAGCTTTCTTT. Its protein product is CASSRQGGVGTEAFF.

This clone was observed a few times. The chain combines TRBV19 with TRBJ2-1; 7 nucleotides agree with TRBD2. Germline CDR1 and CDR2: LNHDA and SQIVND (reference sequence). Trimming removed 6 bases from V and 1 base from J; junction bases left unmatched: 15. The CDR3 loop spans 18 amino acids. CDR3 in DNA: TGTGCCAGTAGCCCCGGCTGGAGCGGGGAGGGGTCCTACAATGAGCAGTTCTTC. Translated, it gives CASSPGWSGEGSYNEQFF.

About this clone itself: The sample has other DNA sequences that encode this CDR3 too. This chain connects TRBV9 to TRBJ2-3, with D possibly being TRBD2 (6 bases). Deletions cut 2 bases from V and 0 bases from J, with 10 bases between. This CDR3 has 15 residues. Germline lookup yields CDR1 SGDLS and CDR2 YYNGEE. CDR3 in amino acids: CASSVSGTSTDTQYF. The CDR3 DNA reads TGTGCCAGCAGCGTCTCGGGGACTAGCACAGATACGCAGTATTTT.

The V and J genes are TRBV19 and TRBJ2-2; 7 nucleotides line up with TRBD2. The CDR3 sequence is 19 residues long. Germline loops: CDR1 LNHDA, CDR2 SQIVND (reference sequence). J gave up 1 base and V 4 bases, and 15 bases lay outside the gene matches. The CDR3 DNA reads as TGTGCCAGTAGTACCGGCCCTAGCGGCCAAGAGGGGAACACCGGGGAGCTGTTTTTT. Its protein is CASSTGPSGQEGNTGELFF.

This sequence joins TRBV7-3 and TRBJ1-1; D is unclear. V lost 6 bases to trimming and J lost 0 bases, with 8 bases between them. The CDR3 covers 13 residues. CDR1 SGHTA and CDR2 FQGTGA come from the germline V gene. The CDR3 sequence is CASRDELNTEAFF. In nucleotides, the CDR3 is TGTGCCAGCAGAGACGAACTGAACACTGAAGCTTTCTTT.

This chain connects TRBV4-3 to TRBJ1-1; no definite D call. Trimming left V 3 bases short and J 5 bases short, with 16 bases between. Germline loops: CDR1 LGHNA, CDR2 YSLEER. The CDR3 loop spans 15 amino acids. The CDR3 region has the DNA TGCGCCAGCAGCCAGCTCTCGTTCCTGGGGACTGAAGCTTTCTTT. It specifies CASSQLSFLGTEAFF.

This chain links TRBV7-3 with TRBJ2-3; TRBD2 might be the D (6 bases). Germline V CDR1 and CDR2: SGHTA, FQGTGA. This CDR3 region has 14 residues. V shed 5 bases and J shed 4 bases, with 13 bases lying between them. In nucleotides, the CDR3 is TGTGCCAGCAGCCATCCCCGGGAGCCAGATACGCAGTATTTT. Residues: CASSHPREPDTQYF. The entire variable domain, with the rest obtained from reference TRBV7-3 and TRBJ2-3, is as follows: GAGVSQTPSNKVTEKGKYVELRCDPISGHTALYWYRQSLGQGPEFLIYFQGTGAADDSGLPNDRFFAVRPEGSVSTLKIQRTERGDSAVYLCASSHPREPDTQYFGPGTRLTVL.

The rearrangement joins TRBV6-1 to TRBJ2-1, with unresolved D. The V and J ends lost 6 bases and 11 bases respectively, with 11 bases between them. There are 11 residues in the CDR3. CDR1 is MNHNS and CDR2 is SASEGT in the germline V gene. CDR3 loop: CASRETRKQFF. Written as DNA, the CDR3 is TGTGCCAGCAGGGAAACACGAAAGCAGTTCTTC.